These 9 T cell receptor beta chains were sequenced from one sample in a study of a mutant IDH1 vaccine in newly diagnosed glioma. Here immunoSEQ multiplex PCR was the method, and the copy in TCRdb shows in-frame clones only, minus some. Of over 50,000 clones in the sample, approximately 80% were seen once. The antigens these receptors bind are not known. Time point given: week 47, end of study. Mutant IDH1 20-mer peptide, at 300 ug, made up each vaccine dose, with topical imiquimod. The starting material was PBMCs, obtained from a glioma patient whose treatment included an IDH1 peptide vaccine. Every receptor here comes from a woman in her thirties or forties with glioma. Some clones in this sample may be carry-over from other donors' samples.

In its sample, this clone was seen once. This sequence joins TRBV6-4 and TRBJ2-3; D remains unclear. The V gene's germline CDR1 is MRHNA and CDR2 SNTAGT. There are 13 residues in the CDR3. Trimming cost V 0 bases and J 7 bases, with 8 bases left between them. CDR3 nucleotides: TGTGCCAGCAGTGACTCCTGGGGTAATACGCAGTATTTT. Protein sequence: CASSDSWGNTQYF.

The chain employs TRBV5-6 and TRBJ1-6; 9 bases align to TRBD1. The V gene end was trimmed by 4 bases and the J gene end by 9 bases; junction bases not matched to a gene: 5. Germline loops: CDR1 SGHDT, CDR2 YYEEEE. The CDR3 is made up of 14 amino acids. CDR3 nucleotides: TGTGCCAGCAGCCCTGGGACAGGGCTTTCACCCCTCCACTTT. It yields the protein CASSPGTGLSPLHF. Variable domain in full (rest from reference TRBV5-6 and TRBJ1-6): DAGVTQSPTHLIKTRGQQVTLRCSPKSGHDTVSWYQQALGQGPQFIFQYYEEEERQRGNFPDRFSGHQFPNYSSELNVNALLLGDSALYLCASSPGTGLSPLHFGNGTRLTVT.

This chain joins TRBV7-9 and TRBJ1-1; D unclear. V lost 5 bases and J lost 3, with 10 bases in between. Germline V gives CDR1 SEHNR, CDR2 FQNEAQ (reference sequence). This CDR3 comprises 13 residues. In DNA, the CDR3 is TGTGCCAGCAGCCGGGTGGCGGACACTGAAGCTTTCTTT. Protein sequence: CASSRVADTEAFF. Together with reference TRBV7-9 and TRBJ1-1, the CDR3 gives the full variable domain: DTGVSQNPRHKITKRGQNVTFRCDPISEHNRLYWYRQTLGQGPEFLTYFQNEAQLEKSRLLSDRFSAERPKGSFSTLEIQRTEQGDSAMYLCASSRVADTEAFFGQGTRLTVV.

CDR3 amino acids: CAWSQEHEQYF. The CDR3, as DNA: TGTGCCTGGAGTCAGGAACACGAGCAGTACTTC. The V gene is TRBV30, the J gene TRBJ2-7; no definite D call. V lost 2 bases and J 5 bases, leaving 7 bases between the germline ends. The CDR3 spans 11 residues. The germline V gene has CDR1 GTSNPN and CDR2 SVGIG (reference sequence).

V and J are TRBV9 and TRBJ2-3, with D possibly called TRBD1 or TRBD2 (6 bases each). The length of the CDR3 is 15 residues. The germline V and J ends were trimmed by 0 bases and 3 bases, with 11 bases remaining between them. Germline loops: CDR1 SGDLS, CDR2 YYNGEE. The CDR3 reads CASSVARGATDTQYF. CDR3 bases: TGTGCCAGCAGCGTAGCTAGGGGGGCAACAGATACGCAGTATTTT. The entire variable domain, with the rest obtained from reference TRBV9 and TRBJ2-3, is as follows: DSGVTQTPKHLITATGQRVTLRCSPRSGDLSVYWYQQSLDQGLQFLIQYYNGEERAKGNILERFSAQQFPDLHSELNLSSLELGDSALYFCASSVARGATDTQYFGPGTRLTVL.

The chain uses TRBV20-1 and TRBJ2-3, with D tentatively TRBD1 (5 bases). Germline V gene data show CDR1 as DFQATT and CDR2 as SNEGSKA (reference sequence). Deletions cut 7 bases from V and 4 bases from J, with 9 bases between. This CDR3 contains 11 residues. This chain's CDR3 is CSVRVADTQYF. The CDR3 nucleotides read TGCAGTGTCAGGGTGGCAGATACGCAGTATTTT.

CDR3 nucleotides: TGTGCCAGCAGCTTATATTTAGCGGGGGACGTCGAGCAGTACTTC. Its protein product is CASSLYLAGDVEQYF. The V call is TRBV11-2, the J call TRBJ2-7, with 9 bases identical to TRBD2. Looked up from germline, CDR1 is SGHAT and CDR2 is FQNNGV. This CDR3 is built from 15 residues. Losses at the gene ends were 2 bases for V and 6 bases for J; bases not matched to a gene: 8.

The V and J genes are TRBV5-1 and TRBJ2-1; tentative D call: TRBD1 (6 bases). V lost 7 bases and J lost 5, with 16 bases in between. The germline gives CDR1 SGHRS, CDR2 YFSETQ. This CDR3 spans 14 amino acids. The CDR3 DNA reads as TGCGCCAGCCGACAGTTGGGGGCAGACAATGAGCAGTTCTTC. Translated: CASRQLGADNEQFF.

The V gene is TRBV6-1, the J gene TRBJ1-2, with D possibly matching TRBD1 (5 bases). This CDR3 comprises 13 residues. Germline V CDR1 and CDR2: MNHNS, SASEGT. The V and J ends lost 1 base and 7 bases respectively, with 10 bases between them. CDR3 nucleotide sequence: TGTGCCAGCAGTGAAGAGGGGCACAGTGGCTACACCTTC. It yields the protein CASSEEGHSGYTF.